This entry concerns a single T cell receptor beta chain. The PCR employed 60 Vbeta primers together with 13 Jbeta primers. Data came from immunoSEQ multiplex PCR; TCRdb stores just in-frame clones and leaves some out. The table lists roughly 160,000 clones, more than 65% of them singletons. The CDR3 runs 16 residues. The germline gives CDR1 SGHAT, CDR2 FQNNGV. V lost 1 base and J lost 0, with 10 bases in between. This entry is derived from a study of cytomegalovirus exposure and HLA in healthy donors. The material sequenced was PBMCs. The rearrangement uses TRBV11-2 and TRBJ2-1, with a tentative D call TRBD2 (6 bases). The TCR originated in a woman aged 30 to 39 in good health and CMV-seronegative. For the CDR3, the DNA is TGTGCCAGCAGCTTAGGAGACGGGGGCTCCTACAATGAGCAGTTCTTC. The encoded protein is CASSLGDGGSYNEQFF. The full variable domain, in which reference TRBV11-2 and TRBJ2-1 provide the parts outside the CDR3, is EAGVAQSPRYKIIEKRQSVAFWCNPISGHATLYWYQQILGQGPKLLIQFQNNGVVDDSQLPKDRFSAERLKGVDSTLKIQPAKLEDSAVYLCASSLGDGGSYNEQFFGPGTRLTVL.